Listed below are T cell receptor beta chains from one sample, sequenced in a study of breast tumors, draining lymph nodes, adjacent tissues. Each CDR3 protein gets one entry after TCRdb re-called the multiplex PCR reads with MiXCR. The table shows around 170,000 distinct CDR3 sequences, with roughly a third occurring only once. The sample was axillary lymph node tissue. The source is a female donor with breast cancer. Some clones in this sample may be carry-over from other donors' samples. CDR3s include the opening cysteine and the closing phenylalanine or tryptophan. The D gene is left open where the match is weak. Not every row has a clone size; where given, it reads once, few, many or a size class.

v_call	clone_size	j_call	d_call	cdr3_aa	cdr3_nt
TRBV3-1	-	TRBJ1-1	-	CASSLSAVGGITEAFF	TGTGCCAGCAGCCTCTCCGCTGTGGGGGGCATCACTGAAGCTTTCTTT
TRBV5-1	many	TRBJ2-3	-	CASSLEQVGDTQYF	TGCGCCAGCAGCTTGGAACAGGTCGGAGATACGCAGTATTTT
TRBV9	many	TRBJ2-1	-	CASSVDTETNEQFF	TGTGCCAGCAGCGTAGATACAGAGACGAATGAGCAGTTCTTC
TRBV28	-	TRBJ1-4	TRBD1	CASSFRLGQGVFF	TGTGCCAGCAGTTTTAGGCTAGGACAGGGAGTGTTTTTT
TRBV11-3	many	TRBJ1-2	-	CASSLGGAPCCYTF	TGTGCCAGCAGCTTAGGGGGGGCCCCGTGTTGCTACACCTTC
TRBV11-3	many	TRBJ1-3	-	CASSHGTPSSGNTIYF	TGTGCCAGCAGCCATGGGACGCCGAGCTCTGGAAACACCATATATTTT
TRBV9	many	TRBJ1-5	TRBD1	CASSLPRGADRGGIRNQPQHF	TGTGCCAGCAGCTTACCAAGGGGGGCGGACAGGGGAGGAATTCGCAATCAGCCCCAGCATTTT
TRBV6-2/TRBV6-3	many	TRBJ2-7	TRBD1	CASRTGTGTYEQYF	TGTGCCAGCAGAACCGGGACAGGTACCTACGAGCAGTACTTC
TRBV9	many	TRBJ1-5	-	CASSEGGDSNQPQHF	TGTGCCAGCAGCGAGGGAGGGGATAGCAATCAGCCCCAGCATTTT
TRBV7-3	many	TRBJ2-3	TRBD2	CASGAIAGGPGDTQYF	TGTGCCAGCGGCGCTATAGCGGGAGGGCCTGGAGATACGCAGTATTTT
TRBV28	-	TRBJ2-7	-	CASSSPLPVKDEQYF	TGTGCCAGCAGTTCACCCCTGCCTGTGAAGGACGAGCAGTACTTC
TRBV6-1	-	TRBJ1-3	-	CASSQVSGPSGNTIYF	TGTGCCAGCAGTCAAGTATCGGGACCCTCTGGAAACACCATATATTTT
TRBV3-1	-	TRBJ1-5	-	CASSQRRNGPQHF	TGTGCCAGCAGCCAACGGAGAAATGGGCCCCAGCATTTT
TRBV20-1	many	TRBJ2-5	TRBD1	CSALLTGEETQYF	TGCAGTGCCCTACTGACAGGGGAAGAGACCCAGTACTTC
TRBV20-1	many	TRBJ2-1	TRBD2	CSARAGGTSGYNEQFF	TGCAGTGCTAGAGCCGGCGGGACTAGCGGCTACAATGAGCAGTTCTTC
TRBV10-2	-	TRBJ1-4	TRBD1	CASGVRGREKLFF	TGCGCCAGCGGCGTAAGGGGGCGAGAAAAACTGTTTTTT
TRBV7-8	-	TRBJ1-5	TRBD1	CASSPSTGQGTLHF	TGTGCCAGCAGCCCATCCACTGGACAGGGAACTCTGCATTTT
TRBV6-5	many	TRBJ2-7	TRBD1	CASSYRRQGPYEQYF	TGTGCCAGCAGTTACAGACGACAGGGACCCTACGAGCAGTACTTC
TRBV4-1	many	TRBJ2-7	-	CASSQDGHEQYF	TGCGCCAGCAGCCAAGATGGTCACGAGCAGTACTTC
TRBV13	many	TRBJ1-6	-	CASSLGEAARPLHF	TGTGCCAGCAGCTTGGGTGAGGCCGCCAGACCCCTCCACTTT
TRBV7-2	many	TRBJ2-5	TRBD2	CASSLGAGEGTQYF	TGTGCCAGCAGCTTAGGGGCGGGGGAAGGGACCCAGTACTTC
TRBV2	-	TRBJ1-6	-	CASSDLRGDTNSPLHF	TGTGCCAGCAGTGACCTACGCGGGGACACGAATTCACCCCTCCACTTT
TRBV11-3	many	TRBJ2-1	TRBD2	CASSLVSGENNEQFF	TGTGCCAGCAGCTTAGTAAGCGGGGAAAACAATGAGCAGTTCTTC
TRBV6-5	-	TRBJ2-4	-	CANSVGGENIQCF	TGTGCCAACAGTGTGGGGGGCGAAAACATTCAGTGCTTC
TRBV19	-	TRBJ2-7	TRBD2	CASNMGLAEGYEQYF	TGTGCCAGTAATATGGGGCTAGCGGAGGGGTACGAGCAGTACTTC
TRBV28	-	TRBJ2-3	-	CASSQGRSSTDTQYF	TGTGCCAGCAGCCAAGGGAGGTCTAGCACAGATACGCAGTATTTT
TRBV20-1	many	TRBJ2-1	TRBD2	CSARRGVYNEQFF	TGCAGTGCTAGGCGGGGGGTATACAATGAGCAGTTCTTC
TRBV6-5	many	TRBJ2-7	-	CASSSRTFEQYF	TGTGCCAGCAGTTCCCGGACCTTCGAGCAGTACTTC
TRBV5-1	-	TRBJ2-7	-	CASSESTDGAYGQYF	TGCGCCAGCAGCGAATCAACAGATGGGGCCTACGGGCAGTACTTC
TRBV27	-	TRBJ1-4	-	CASSPRGGKEKLFF	TGTGCCAGCAGTCCGAGAGGAGGTAAAGAAAAACTGTTTTTT
TRBV5-1	many	TRBJ2-1	-	CASSVLGTQYNEQFF	TGCGCCAGCAGCGTATTGGGGACTCAATACAATGAGCAGTTCTTC
TRBV29-1	many	TRBJ1-4	-	CSVVEGGNEKLFF	TGCAGCGTTGTGGAGGGTGGGAATGAAAAACTGTTTTTT
TRBV28	-	TRBJ2-3	-	CASSLHTSGRDTDTQYF	TGTGCCAGCAGCCTCCATACCTCCGGGCGGGACACAGATACGCAGTATTTT
TRBV28	-	TRBJ2-3	-	CASSGPPLVARRSDTDTQYF	TGTGCCAGCAGCGGACCCCCATTGGTAGCGAGAAGATCTGACACAGATACGCAGTATTTT
TRBV20-1	many	TRBJ2-7	TRBD2	CSIAGTSSYEQYF	TGCAGTATAGCGGGTACGAGCTCCTACGAGCAGTACTTC
TRBV7-9	many	TRBJ1-2	-	CASSLAGRSYGYTF	TGTGCCAGCAGCTTGGCAGGGAGGAGCTATGGCTACACCTTC
TRBV4-2	many	TRBJ2-5	TRBD1	CASSQESGTGRETQYF	TGTGCCAGCAGCCAGGAAAGTGGGACAGGGCGGGAGACCCAGTACTTC
TRBV2	many	TRBJ2-5	TRBD2	CASNLLGGSETQYF	TGTGCCAGCAACCTCCTAGGCGGGAGCGAGACCCAGTACTTC
TRBV9	-	TRBJ1-6	TRBD1	CASSWTGVSSPLHF	TGTGCCAGCAGTTGGACAGGGGTTTCTTCACCCCTCCACTTT
TRBV7-3	many	TRBJ2-1	-	CASSFSSYNEQFF	TGTGCCAGCAGCTTCTCCTCCTACAATGAGCAGTTCTTC
TRBV20-1	-	TRBJ1-3	-	CSAQHSSGNTMYF	TGCAGTGCTCAACACTCCTCTGGAAACACCATGTATTTT
TRBV6-1	many	TRBJ1-3	TRBD1	CASSALRQGHTIYF	TGTGCCAGCAGTGCCTTACGACAGGGACACACCATATATTTT
TRBV29-1	few	TRBJ2-6	-	CSATGANVLTF	TGCAGCGCCACAGGGGCCAACGTCCTGACTTTC
TRBV13	-	TRBJ1-4	-	CASRERGATNEKLFF	TGTGCCAGCAGAGAGAGGGGTGCAACTAATGAAAAACTGTTTTTT
TRBV29-1	-	TRBJ1-2	TRBD1	CSVEDRELGYGYTF	TGCAGCGTTGAGGACAGGGAGCTGGGCTATGGCTACACCTTC
TRBV9	-	TRBJ1-4	-	CASSVEIGGEKLFF	TGTGCCAGCAGCGTAGAGATCGGTGGCGAAAAACTGTTTTTT
TRBV29-1	many	TRBJ2-7	TRBD1	CSGVDRGPVQPYEQYF	TGCAGCGGGGTGGACAGGGGGCCGGTGCAGCCCTACGAGCAGTACTTC
TRBV28	-	TRBJ2-3	-	CASGPPSTVDTQYF	TGTGCCAGCGGGCCCCCGTCAACGGTAGATACGCAGTATTTT
TRBV9	many	TRBJ2-1	TRBD1	CASSGPQGVIGEQFF	TGTGCCAGCAGCGGACCACAGGGGGTAATAGGTGAGCAGTTCTTC
TRBV24-1	many	TRBJ2-3	-	CATSLVEGDTQYF	TGTGCCACCAGTCTAGTAGAAGGGGATACGCAGTATTTT
TRBV7-9	many	TRBJ2-7	TRBD1	CASSLAWARQGVFEQYF	TGTGCCAGCAGCTTAGCGTGGGCACGGCAGGGGGTTTTCGAGCAGTACTTC
TRBV10-2	-	TRBJ2-3	-	CASSDERLSTDTQYF	TGCGCCAGCAGTGATGAGCGCCTAAGCACAGATACGCAGTATTTT
TRBV19	-	TRBJ1-2	-	CASSSITGKNYGYTF	TGTGCCAGTAGTAGTATTACTGGAAAAAACTATGGCTACACCTTC
TRBV9	-	TRBJ2-7	-	CASSVAVGGYEQYF	TGTGCCAGCAGCGTAGCTGTGGGAGGCTACGAGCAGTACTTC
TRBV7-9	many	TRBJ1-2	-	CASSPGGGPYGYTF	TGTGCCAGCAGCCCCGGCGGGGGGCCCTATGGCTACACCTTC